This is a list of T cell receptor beta chains from one sample in a study of naive and memory T cell subsets. TCRdb passed the UMI-ligation and nested PCR reads through MiXCR, listing each CDR3 protein once. The sample lists about 82,000 distinct CDR3 sequences, 9% occurring once. Sequencing input: naive CD8+ T cells from blood. These receptors were taken from a human donor in good health. Each CDR3 is given with its conserved first and last residue. Each record gives: J gene, clone size, V gene, D gene, CDR3 protein, CDR3 DNA. A D gene is named only where the DNA matches it firmly. The listing skips clone size in some rows; elsewhere it reads once, few, many or a size class.

J: TRBJ2-7; size: many; V: TRBV4-2; D: TRBD2; CDR3: CASSQDWGLAGSEQYF; DNA: TGTGCCAGCAGCCAAGATTGGGGACTAGCGGGAAGCGAGCAGTACTTC
J: TRBJ2-1; size: many; V: TRBV7-6; D: -; CDR3: CASSLGDLSSAGEQFF; DNA: TGTGCCAGCAGCTTAGGGGACCTATCTAGCGCCGGTGAGCAGTTCTTC
J: TRBJ1-2; size: few; V: TRBV2; D: -; CDR3: CASRGGNYGYTF; DNA: TGTGCCAGCAGAGGGGGGAACTATGGCTACACCTTC
J: TRBJ2-1; size: -; V: TRBV12-3/TRBV12-4; D: -; CDR3: CASSFREQFF; DNA: TGTGCCAGCAGTTTCAGGGAGCAGTTCTTC
J: TRBJ2-1; size: few; V: TRBV30; D: -; CDR3: CAWDEQFF; DNA: TGTGCCTGGGATGAGCAGTTCTTC
J: TRBJ2-3; size: many; V: TRBV28; D: TRBD2; CDR3: CASTPIGLAGEVDTQYF; DNA: TGTGCCAGCACTCCCATCGGGCTAGCGGGAGAGGTAGATACGCAGTATTTT
J: TRBJ2-1; size: few; V: TRBV7-6; D: TRBD2; CDR3: CASSLTSGTGSSYNEQFF; DNA: TGTGCCAGCAGCTTAACTAGCGGGACCGGGAGCTCCTACAATGAGCAGTTCTTC
J: TRBJ1-1; size: few; V: TRBV30; D: -; CDR3: CAWSDTARNTEAFF; DNA: TGTGCCTGGAGTGATACAGCTAGAAACACTGAAGCTTTCTTT
J: TRBJ2-1; size: few; V: TRBV15; D: TRBD1; CDR3: CATSIQTGYNEQFF; DNA: TGTGCCACCAGCATCCAGACAGGGTACAATGAGCAGTTCTTC
J: TRBJ2-7; size: -; V: TRBV19; D: -; CDR3: CASSMGGGSYEQYF; DNA: TGTGCCAGTAGTATGGGCGGAGGCTCCTACGAGCAGTACTTC
J: TRBJ2-7; size: few; V: TRBV3-1; D: TRBD1; CDR3: CASSQPGQHYEQYF; DNA: TGTGCCAGCAGCCAACCGGGACAGCACTACGAGCAGTACTTC
J: TRBJ1-1; size: many; V: TRBV4-2; D: -; CDR3: CASSHFLNTEAFF; DNA: TGTGCCAGCAGCCACTTTTTGAACACTGAAGCTTTCTTT
J: TRBJ2-7; size: many; V: TRBV13; D: TRBD1; CDR3: CASSFDRDSSEQYF; DNA: TGTGCCAGCAGCTTCGACAGGGACAGTAGCGAGCAGTACTTC
J: TRBJ2-2; size: many; V: TRBV6-4; D: -; CDR3: CASRAGTTRPGELFF; DNA: TGTGCCAGCAGAGCCGGGACAACCAGGCCCGGGGAGCTGTTTTTT
J: TRBJ1-1; size: many; V: TRBV2; D: -; CDR3: CASRDFFMNTEAFF; DNA: TGTGCCAGCAGGGACTTCTTTATGAACACTGAAGCTTTCTTT
J: TRBJ2-1; size: many; V: TRBV7-9; D: TRBD1; CDR3: CASRSTGTGLGEQFF; DNA: TGTGCCAGCAGAAGTACCGGGACAGGGTTAGGTGAGCAGTTCTTC
J: TRBJ2-1; size: few; V: TRBV4-1; D: TRBD2; CDR3: CASSPWTSGVEQFF; DNA: TGCGCCAGCAGCCCCTGGACTAGCGGGGTTGAGCAGTTCTTC
J: TRBJ2-4; size: -; V: TRBV14; D: -; CDR3: CASSQDSRYWDIQYF; DNA: TGTGCCAGCAGCCAAGATTCGCGATACTGGGACATTCAGTACTTC
J: TRBJ1-2; size: many; V: TRBV7-9; D: TRBD1; CDR3: CASSFLTGTAQPIDYGYTF; DNA: TGTGCCAGCAGCTTCTTAACCGGGACAGCGCAACCAATTGACTATGGCTACACCTTC
J: TRBJ1-1; size: -; V: TRBV13; D: -; CDR3: CASSLGEDTEAFF; DNA: TGTGCCAGCAGCTTAGGGGAGGACACGGAAGCTTTCTTT
J: TRBJ1-2; size: many; V: TRBV6-6; D: -; CDR3: CASTEGAEDGYTF; DNA: TGTGCCAGCACCGAAGGGGCGGAGGATGGCTACACCTTC
J: TRBJ1-1; size: many; V: TRBV28; D: -; CDR3: CASSRMGEAFF; DNA: TGTGCCAGCAGTCGCATGGGGGAAGCTTTCTTT
J: TRBJ2-7; size: few; V: TRBV4-3; D: -; CDR3: CASSQDLGDASYEQYF; DNA: TGCGCCAGCAGCCAAGATCTAGGGGACGCCTCCTACGAGCAGTACTTC
J: TRBJ2-1; size: -; V: TRBV7-2; D: -; CDR3: CASSSLKRRVYNEQFF; DNA: TGTGCCAGCAGCTCCCTCAAGAGACGGGTTTACAATGAGCAGTTCTTC
J: TRBJ2-2; size: -; V: TRBV7-6; D: -; CDR3: CASSLVAAGELFF; DNA: TGTGCCAGCAGCTTAGTGGCTGCCGGGGAGCTGTTTTTT
J: TRBJ1-2; size: few; V: TRBV5-6; D: TRBD1; CDR3: CASSAGQAALGYTF; DNA: TGTGCCAGCAGCGCGGGACAGGCCGCCTTGGGCTACACCTTC
J: TRBJ2-5; size: -; V: TRBV7-9; D: TRBD1; CDR3: CASSLEGQGETQYF; DNA: TGTGCCAGCAGCTTAGAGGGACAGGGGGAGACCCAGTACTTC
J: TRBJ2-5; size: few; V: TRBV24-1; D: -; CDR3: CATSDPRTAKETQYF; DNA: TGTGCCACCAGTGATCCCAGGACAGCAAAAGAGACCCAGTACTTC
J: TRBJ1-3; size: few; V: TRBV2; D: -; CDR3: CASIDGDSGNTIYF; DNA: TGTGCCAGCATCGACGGCGACTCTGGAAACACCATATATTTT
J: TRBJ1-2; size: many; V: TRBV29-1; D: -; CDR3: CSVGQARSIYGYTF; DNA: TGCAGCGTTGGTCAGGCGCGAAGTATTTATGGCTACACCTTC
J: TRBJ2-3; size: many; V: TRBV5-5; D: -; CDR3: CASSHSGRSTDTQYF; DNA: TGTGCCAGCAGCCATTCTGGGAGAAGCACAGATACGCAGTATTTT
J: TRBJ2-6; size: many; V: TRBV10-3; D: -; CDR3: CAISVLPTETLSSGANVLTF; DNA: TGTGCCATCAGTGTCCTTCCTACAGAAACCCTCTCCTCTGGGGCCAACGTCCTGACTTTC
J: TRBJ2-1; size: few; V: TRBV20-1; D: TRBD1; CDR3: CSVITRDRAYNEQFF; DNA: TGCAGTGTTATCACCCGGGACAGGGCGTACAATGAGCAGTTCTTC
J: TRBJ2-1; size: -; V: TRBV20-1; D: -; CDR3: CSARDRQVLNEQFF; DNA: TGCAGTGCTAGAGATAGGCAAGTTCTCAATGAGCAGTTCTTC
J: TRBJ1-6; size: -; V: TRBV27; D: TRBD1; CDR3: CASSIDRGRLNSPLHF; DNA: TGTGCCAGCAGTATAGACAGGGGGCGATTGAATTCACCCCTCCACTTT
J: TRBJ2-7; size: few; V: TRBV6-2/TRBV6-3; D: -; CDR3: CASSRLLTESYEQYF; DNA: TGTGCCAGCAGTCGCCTCCTGACAGAATCCTACGAGCAGTACTTC
J: TRBJ2-4; size: -; V: TRBV6-5; D: -; CDR3: CASSPLEGSFKNIQYF; DNA: TGTGCCAGCAGCCCCCTGGAGGGGTCGTTTAAAAACATTCAGTACTTC
J: TRBJ2-6; size: many; V: TRBV14; D: -; CDR3: CASSRPMAANVLTF; DNA: TGTGCCAGCAGCCGCCCGATGGCAGCCAACGTCCTGACTTTC
J: TRBJ2-3; size: many; V: TRBV20-1; D: -; CDR3: CSARDLFPRVSSSTDTQYF; DNA: TGCAGTGCTAGAGATCTCTTTCCCCGGGTGTCTTCTAGCACAGATACGCAGTATTTT
J: TRBJ2-5; size: few; V: TRBV4-2; D: -; CDR3: CASSQAAVETQYF; DNA: TGTGCCAGCAGCCAAGCCGCGGTAGAGACCCAGTACTTC
J: TRBJ2-1; size: few; V: TRBV20-1; D: TRBD2; CDR3: CSAPPLAGISNEQFF; DNA: TGCAGTGCACCCCCACTAGCGGGCATATCCAATGAGCAGTTCTTC
J: TRBJ1-2; size: -; V: TRBV9; D: -; CDR3: CASGAATGTTFGYTF; DNA: TGTGCCAGCGGGGCAGCCACCGGGACGACATTTGGCTACACCTTC
J: TRBJ2-7; size: -; V: TRBV28; D: -; CDR3: CASMVGTRSAYEQYF; DNA: TGTGCCAGCATGGTTGGAACACGGAGTGCCTACGAGCAGTACTTC
J: TRBJ2-3; size: -; V: TRBV6-2/TRBV6-3; D: -; CDR3: CASSHREAVTQYF; DNA: TGTGCCAGCAGCCACCGTGAGGCAGTTACGCAGTATTTT
J: TRBJ2-7; size: few; V: TRBV15; D: TRBD2; CDR3: CATSSVPPGPSSGKALPYF; DNA: TGTGCCACCAGCAGCGTACCTCCCGGACCTTCTAGCGGGAAGGCTCTGCCGTACTTC
J: TRBJ2-3; size: -; V: TRBV7-2; D: TRBD2; CDR3: CASSQNLAVYTDTQYF; DNA: TGTGCCAGCAGCCAGAATCTAGCGGTTTACACAGATACGCAGTATTTT